The 26 T cell receptor beta chains listed next were all sequenced from one sample in a study of tumor-infiltrating lymphocytes in oesophageal squamous cell carcinoma. TCRdb itself ran the PCR reads through MiXCR, one entry per CDR3 protein. The sample records about 12,000 distinct CDR3 sequences, 50% to 60% being singletons. The sequencing sample was made of esophageal tumor tissue. Receptors originate from a female donor with esophageal squamous cell carcinoma.

This clonotype has at least ten counts. The chain employs TRBV6-1 and TRBJ1-2, with 8 nucleotides matching TRBD1. Germline lookup yields CDR1 MNHNS and CDR2 SASEGT. The CDR3 loop spans 12 amino acids. The V gene end was trimmed by 7 bases and the J gene end by 8 bases; junction bases not matched to a gene: 6. The CDR3 sequence: CASTGQGEGYTF. Here the CDR3 DNA reads TGTGCCAGCACCGGACAGGGTGAAGGCTACACCTTC.

J is TRBJ2-1 and V is TRBV7-2, with D uncertain. Trimming left V 5 bases short and J 9 bases short, with 14 bases between. The CDR3 extends over 13 amino acids. Germline CDR1 and CDR2: SGHTA and FQGNSA. As DNA, the CDR3 is TGTGCCAGCAGCCTAAACCGCCTCGGTGAGCAGTTCTTC. It encodes CASSLNRLGEQFF.

This chain connects TRBV7-3 to TRBJ2-1; 7 bases are a match to TRBD2. This CDR3 is built from 15 residues. The germline V gene has CDR1 SGHTA and CDR2 FQGTGA. J gave up 2 bases and V 5 bases, and 6 bases lay outside the gene matches. Here the CDR3 reads CASSPGGTTYNEQFF. CDR3 bases: TGTGCCAGCAGCCCCGGGGGGACTACCTACAATGAGCAGTTCTTC.

This clonotype was recorded only once. An end of the junction differs from the germline gene, which may be a read error. This sequence joins TRBV28 and TRBJ2-4, with D unclear. The J call is in doubt because the DNA end fits TRBJ2-1 better. Germline loops: CDR1 MDHEN, CDR2 SYDVKM. The CDR3 runs to 14 residues. The CDR3 DNA reads TGCGCCAGCAGTTTTGGAGATTTTGACTCCGAGCAGTTCTTC. Residues: CASSFGDFDSEQFF.

On this clonotype itself: The CDR3 carries no conserved terminal phenylalanine or tryptophan, so it likely arises from a read error. No DNA is shown, since the ends of the CDR3 on it are uncertain; the CDR3 is the one TCRdb lists. The chain's CDR3 is CASRVGGRGAFSPLHFGN. This chain connects TRBV28 to TRBJ2-5; the DNA was not compared with TRBD1, the D call given in the table. The CDR3 region is 18 residues in length, termini included. Germline V gives CDR1 MDHEN, CDR2 SYDVKM.

The chain is built from TRBV12-3 or TRBV12-4 and TRBJ2-6, with D possibly being TRBD2 (5 bases). The J call is doubtful: the DNA matches TRBJ2-7 better. The CDR3 is 17 amino acids. The CDR3: CASSLGARLGADEEQYF. The CDR3 region has the DNA TGTGCCAGCAGTTTAGGCGCCAGGTTGGGAGCGGATGAAGAGCAGTACTTC.

This clonotype was seen only a few times. The chain couples TRBV7-2 to TRBJ2-3; 7 positions agree with TRBD2. J was trimmed by 6 bases and V by 5 bases; bases with no gene match: 11. The CDR3 runs 15 residues. Germline V gene data show CDR1 as SGHTA and CDR2 as FQGNSA. This CDR3 is CASSRLAQKGDTQYF. CDR3 coding DNA: TGTGCCAGCAGCCGACTAGCTCAGAAAGGTGATACGCAGTATTTT.

This clonotype is termed medium-sized. V gene TRBV6-1 combines with J gene TRBJ2-1, with 7 nucleotides matching TRBD1. The CDR3 is made up of 14 amino acids. V shed 7 bases and J 4 bases; nucleotides not matched to a gene: 7. The germline V gene encodes CDR1 MNHNS and CDR2 SASEGT. The CDR3, as DNA: TGTGCCAGCACCACCCAGGGGGAATACAATGAGCAGTTCTTC. Residues: CASTTQGEYNEQFF.

The chain is built from TRBV12-3 or TRBV12-4 and TRBJ2-5; the D gene is possibly TRBD2 (5 bases). The J call may be incorrect, as the DNA end agrees better with TRBJ2-7. The CDR3 has 14 residues. CDR3 loop: CASSLATAGYEQYF. The CDR3 bases are TGTGCCAGCAGTTTAGCGACCGCGGGCTACGAGCAGTACTTC.

This clonotype has only a few counts. This chain connects TRBV7-2 to TRBJ1-1; D may be TRBD1 (6 bases). The CDR3 has 14 residues. Looked up from germline, CDR1 is SGHTA and CDR2 is FQGNSA. Trimming shortened V by 1 base and J by 4 bases, and 10 bases separated the two germline ends. The CDR3 bases are TGTGCCAGCAGCTTAGTCCCACAGGGCACTGAAGCTTTCTTT. This sequence encodes CASSLVPQGTEAFF.

This clonotype was detected many times. This may be a read error: a much more frequent sequence differs by one nucleotide. The V gene is TRBV7-9, the J gene TRBJ2-1, with D hard to call. This CDR3 has 13 residues. The V and J ends lost 1 base and 10 bases respectively, with 11 bases between them. Germline CDR1 is SEHNR and CDR2 is FQNEAQ (reference sequence). The CDR3 reads CASSLGQPYEQFF. CDR3 in DNA: TGTGCCAGCAGCTTAGGGCAGCCCTACGAGCAGTTCTTC.

This clonotype was detected a few times. A much larger clone lies one base from this, so it may be a read error. This chain connects TRBV5-1 to TRBJ2-5; D unresolved. CDR1 SGHRS and CDR2 YFSETQ come from the germline V gene. Deletions cut 0 bases from V and 11 bases from J, with 20 bases between. The CDR3 is 15 amino acids. CDR3 bases: TGCGCCAGCAGCTTGGAGGTCGCTGCGATAGGTGAGCAGTACTTC. Its protein product is CASSLEVAAIGEQYF.

The chain couples TRBV28 to TRBJ1-1; possibly TRBD1 for D (5 bases). Germline CDR1 MDHEN, CDR2 SYDVKM. Trimming removed 7 bases at V and 5 bases at J, with 14 bases between. The CDR3 covers 13 residues. CDR3 sequence: CASTRGGRTEAFF. The CDR3, as DNA: TGTGCCAGCACTCGGGGGGGAAGGACTGAAGCTTTCTTT.

This rearrangement joins TRBV9 to TRBJ1-5; D perhaps matches TRBD1 (6 bases). Germline V CDR1 and CDR2: SGDLS, YYNGEE. Deletions cut 0 bases from V and 4 bases from J, with 11 bases between. CDR3 length: 15 amino acids. Here the CDR3 DNA reads TGTGCCAGCAGCGTAGAGGGGGGACAAAATCAGCCCCAGCATTTT. Translated: CASSVEGGQNQPQHF.

The chain carries TRBV7-2 and TRBJ1-4, with a weak D call TRBD1 (6 bases). The CDR3 extends over 17 amino acids. Trimming pared 1 base from V and 0 bases from J, leaving 12 bases between. From germline, CDR1 is SGHTA and CDR2 FQGNSA. CDR3 amino acids: CASSLVGQLATNEKLFF. DNA for the CDR3: TGTGCCAGCAGCTTAGTGGGACAACTAGCAACTAATGAAAAACTGTTTTTT.

A word on this clonotype: This is likely a read error, given that the CDR3 carries no conserved phenylalanine or tryptophan at its end. Because the CDR3's place on the DNA is in doubt, the DNA is left out and the CDR3 is given as listed by TCRdb. The CDR3 sequence: CASSLQAGANEQFFGA. The V and J genes are TRBV7-2 and TRBJ2-6; TRBD1, the table's D call, was not compared with the DNA. The CDR3 is 16 amino acids long, termini counted. CDR1 SGHTA and CDR2 FQGNSA come from the germline V gene.

The sample holds a few counts of this clonotype. The chain recombines TRBV10-1 with TRBJ2-5; the D gene is possibly TRBD1 (6 bases). The ends were cut back, 5 bases at V and 1 base at J, with 8 bases in the middle. CDR3 length equals 13 residues. Germline V lookup: CDR1 WNHNN, CDR2 SYGVQD (reference sequence). CDR3 nucleotide sequence: TGCGCCAGCAGTAGACAGGCCCAAGAGACCCAGTACTTC. It encodes CASSRQAQETQYF.

CDR3 amino acids: CASSLTQDYADTQYF. CDR3 sequence (DNA): TGTGCCAGCAGCTTAACACAGGACTACGCAGATACGCAGTATTTT. The chain employs TRBV7-9 and TRBJ2-3, with D possibly matching TRBD2 (6 bases). The CDR3 consists of 15 residues. The V gene's germline CDR1 is SEHNR and CDR2 FQNEAQ (reference sequence). Deletions cut 2 bases from V and 4 bases from J, with 13 bases between.

This clonotype was recorded once. DNA for the CDR3: TGCGCCAGCAGCTTGTCCTATACAGGGAATGAGCAGTTCTTC. It specifies CASSLSYTGNEQFF. The V gene is TRBV5-1, the J gene TRBJ2-3; tentative D call: TRBD1 (6 bases). The DNA end favors TRBJ2-1, so the J call may be wrong. The germline CDR1 and CDR2 sequences are SGHRS and YFSETQ. The CDR3 runs 14 residues.

This clonotype has just a few counts. Possible read error: a much larger clone is one base away. The CDR3 DNA reads TGCGCCAGCAGCTTCGGGGCCACCGGGGAGCTGTATTTT. It codes for CASSFGATGELYF. This sequence joins TRBV5-1 and TRBJ2-3, with D possibly being TRBD1 or TRBD2 (5 bases each). The CDR3 consists of 13 residues. Trimming took 2 bases from V and 14 from J, leaving 18 bases between them. Germline V gene sequence: CDR1 SGHRS, CDR2 YFSETQ.

This chain links TRBV7-2 with TRBJ2-2; 9 positions match TRBD2. Germline lookup yields CDR1 SGHTA and CDR2 FQGNSA. Unmatched junction bases numbered 4, after V lost 2 bases and J lost 6 bases. This CDR3 contains 15 residues. CDR3: CASSLWRGGSGELFF. CDR3 nucleotide sequence: TGTGCCAGCAGCTTATGGCGGGGGGGCTCCGGGGAGCTGTTTTTT.

The V call is TRBV12-3 or TRBV12-4, the J call TRBJ2-1; D perhaps matches TRBD1 (6 bases). Trimming removed 8 bases from V and 4 bases from J, with 12 bases in between. There are 13 residues in the CDR3. CDR3 coding DNA: TGTGCCAGCGGGCGGACAGTTTACAATGAGCAGTTCTTC. The encoded protein is CASGRTVYNEQFF.

The gene calls are TRBV7-2 and TRBJ2-1; 7 bases align to TRBD2. The CDR3 spans 15 residues. V was clipped by 3 bases and J by 1 base; unmatched bases: 3. Germline assignment: CDR1 SGHTA and CDR2 FQGNSA. CDR3 sequence: CASSFSSGSYNEQFF. CDR3 sequence (DNA): TGTGCCAGCAGCTTTAGTAGCGGGTCCTACAATGAGCAGTTCTTC. The complete variable domain, with remaining parts taken from reference TRBV7-2 and TRBJ2-1, reads GAGVSQSPSNKVTEKGKDVELRCDPISGHTALYWYRQSLGQGLEFLIYFQGNSAPDKSGLPSDRFSAERTGGSVSTLTIQRTQQEDSAVYLCASSFSSGSYNEQFFGPGTRLTVL.

The chain recombines TRBV6-1 with TRBJ2-7; 7 bases match TRBD1. The closer fit of TRBJ2-1 to the DNA end suggests the J call may be wrong. The germline gives CDR1 MNHNS, CDR2 SASEGT. This CDR3 comprises 12 residues. The CDR3 DNA follows: TGTGCCAGCAGTTCCCAGGGGGACGAGCAGTTCTTC. It translates to CASSSQGDEQFF.

In its sample, this clonotype ranks as medium-sized. CDR3 loop: CASSLVRGGQQETQYF. As DNA, the CDR3 is TGTGCCAGCAGCTTAGTAAGGGGGGGACAGCAAGAGACCCAGTACTTC. The V call is TRBV7-9, the J call TRBJ2-5, with D tentatively TRBD1 or TRBD2 (7 bases each). CDR3 length: 16 residues. V lost 1 base and J 2 bases, leaving 14 bases between the germline ends. Germline V lookup: CDR1 SEHNR, CDR2 FQNEAQ (reference sequence).

This clonotype came up once. The chain joins TRBV6-1 to TRBJ2-7; D gene ambiguous. V was cut by 1 base and J by 4 bases, with 8 bases left in between. The germline CDR1 and CDR2 sequences are MNHNS and SASEGT. The CDR3 sequence is 13 residues long. CDR3 amino acids: CASSEVLSYEQYF. CDR3 coding DNA: TGTGCCAGCAGTGAAGTCCTTTCTTACGAGCAGTACTTC.